This is a list of T cell receptor beta chains from one sample in a study of Graves' ophthalmopathy and Graves' hyperthyroidism. TCRdb analysed the multiplex PCR reads with MiXCR anew, one entry per CDR3 protein. The sample yields over 450,000 distinct CDR3 sequences, around 14% seen once. The specimen sequenced was blood. Source of these receptors: a woman between 25 and 40 years old with Graves' ophthalmopathy. CDR3s include the opening cysteine and the closing phenylalanine or tryptophan. The D gene is left open where the match is weak. The size field is filled for only some rows; it gives once, few, many or a size class.

many	TRBJ1-2	-	TRBV7-2	CASSSSGFYGYTF	TGTGCCAGCAGCTCAAGCGGATTCTATGGCTACACCTTC
many	TRBJ2-7	TRBD2	TRBV4-1	CASSQPTSVKTYEQYF	TGCGCCAGCAGCCAACCAACTAGCGTTAAGACCTACGAGCAGTACTTC
few	TRBJ2-2	TRBD1	TRBV5-1	CASSRLTGQGTGELFF	TGCGCCAGCAGCCGTTTGACAGGGCAGGGCACCGGGGAGCTGTTTTTT
few	TRBJ1-2	TRBD1	TRBV2	CASNRGIGYGYTF	TGTGCCAGCAACAGGGGGATAGGTTATGGCTACACCTTC
many	TRBJ2-2	-	TRBV28	CASSPRRTGGELFF	TGTGCCAGCAGTCCCCGCCGGACGGGGGGGGAGCTGTTTTTT
many	TRBJ1-1	-	TRBV10-3	CAIRARQPNTEAFF	TGTGCCATCAGGGCGCGACAGCCGAACACTGAAGCTTTCTTT
-	TRBJ2-5	-	TRBV29-1	CSVEGALRETQYF	TGCAGCGTTGAAGGGGCCCTCCGAGAGACCCAGTACTTC
many	TRBJ2-7	-	TRBV20-1	CSAGAPLGRGEQYF	TGCAGTGCCGGGGCCCCACTAGGTCGGGGCGAGCAGTACTTC
many	TRBJ1-5	-	TRBV15	CATSRQDRRGQPQHF	TGTGCCACCAGCAGGCAGGACAGAAGAGGCCAGCCCCAGCATTTT
many	TRBJ2-4	-	TRBV6-5	CASSYDGVAKNIKYF	TGTGCCAGCAGTTACGACGGTGTAGCCAAAAACATTAAGTACTTC
once	TRBJ2-5	-	TRBV6-1	CASTEGVSLQETQYF	TGTGCCAGCACCGAAGGTGTCAGTCTACAAGAGACCCAGTACTTC
many	TRBJ2-7	TRBD1	TRBV19	CASSIAGTGGSYEQYF	TGTGCCAGTAGTATCGCCGGGACAGGGGGCTCCTACGAGCAGTACTTC
many	TRBJ1-2	TRBD1	TRBV24-1	CATSDPTGGGYGYTF	TGTGCCACCAGTGACCCGACAGGGGGTGGCTATGGCTACACCTTC
many	TRBJ1-1	-	TRBV27	CASSLSIRAGTEAFF	TGTGCCAGCAGTTTATCGATTCGGGCCGGCACTGAAGCTTTCTTT
-	TRBJ2-2	TRBD2	TRBV4-1	CASSLKGQTSVSGELFF	TGCGCCAGCAGCCTTAAGGGTCAGACTAGCGTGTCCGGGGAGCTGTTTTTT
many	TRBJ2-2	-	TRBV11-2	CASSLEGSASNRELFF	TGTGCCAGCAGCTTAGAGGGTAGCGCCTCTAACCGGGAGCTGTTTTTT
-	TRBJ1-1	-	TRBV30	CAWRPRDKGNTEAFF	TGTGCCTGGAGGCCCCGGGACAAGGGGAACACTGAAGCTTTCTTT
few	TRBJ1-1	-	TRBV28	CASTHKVNTEAFF	TGTGCCAGCACCCACAAAGTGAACACTGAAGCTTTCTTT
many	TRBJ1-2	TRBD1	TRBV6-1	CASSGNRGYGYTF	TGTGCCAGCAGTGGGAACAGGGGGTATGGCTACACCTTC
many	TRBJ1-1	-	TRBV30	CAWSSAINGYTEAFF	TGTGCCTGGAGTTCCGCTATAAATGGGTACACTGAAGCTTTCTTT
-	TRBJ1-1	-	TRBV18	CASSPQTARAEAFF	TGTGCCAGCTCACCACAGACAGCCCGGGCTGAAGCTTTCTTT
many	TRBJ2-3	TRBD1	TRBV12-3/TRBV12-4	CASSSTGANTDTQYF	TGTGCCAGCAGCTCGACAGGGGCAAACACAGATACGCAGTATTTT